This T cell receptor beta chain was captured by sequencing in a study of CD8 T cells in Susac syndrome. After extraction with the RNeasy kit, roughly 0.45 to 1 ug of the RNA was reverse transcribed using random hexamers. In TCRdb, the immunoSEQ multiplex PCR reads were re-called with MiXCR into one record per CDR3 protein. The repertoire has 70,000 or so distinct CDR3 sequences, approximately 93% of them found once; the top ten carry 0.5% to 0.6%. In blood CD8+ and CD4+ T cells, TCR beta underwent sequencing. Multiple sclerosis controls were treatment-naive patients with stable or active relapsing-remitting disease. This clonotype appeared once. The clonotype comes from a human donor with multiple sclerosis. Sequenced input: CD8+ T cells from PBMCs.

For the CDR3, the DNA is TGTGCCAGTTCACAGGGATCCACTGAAGCTTTCTTT. Translating gives CASSQGSTEAFF. The gene calls are TRBV19 and TRBJ1-1; tentative D call: TRBD1 (6 bases). The CDR3 consists of 12 residues. Germline values: CDR1 LNHDA, CDR2 SQIVND (reference sequence). The germline V and J ends were trimmed by 8 bases and 4 bases, with 11 bases remaining between them.